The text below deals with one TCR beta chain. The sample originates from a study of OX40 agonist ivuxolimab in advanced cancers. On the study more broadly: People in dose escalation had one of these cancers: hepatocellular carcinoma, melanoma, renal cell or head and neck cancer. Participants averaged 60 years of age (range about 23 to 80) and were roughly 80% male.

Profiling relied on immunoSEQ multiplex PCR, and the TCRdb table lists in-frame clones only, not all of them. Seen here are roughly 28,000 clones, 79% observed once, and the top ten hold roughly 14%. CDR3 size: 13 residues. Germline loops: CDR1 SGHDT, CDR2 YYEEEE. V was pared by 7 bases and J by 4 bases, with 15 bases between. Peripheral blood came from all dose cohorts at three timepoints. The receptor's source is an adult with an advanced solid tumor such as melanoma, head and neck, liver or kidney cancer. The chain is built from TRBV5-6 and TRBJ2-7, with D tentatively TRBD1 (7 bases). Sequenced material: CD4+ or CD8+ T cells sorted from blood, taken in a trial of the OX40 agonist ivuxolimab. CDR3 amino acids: CASSVRGVYEQYF. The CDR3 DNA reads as TGTGCCAGCTCAGTCAGGGGGGTGTACGAGCAGTACTTC.